What follows are 15 T cell receptor beta chains derived from one specimen sequenced in a study of T cell repertoires in aging, cancer and after chemotherapy. TRB rearrangements spanning V, D and J were amplified using mixed TRB-A/B primers. TCRdb reanalysed the multiplex PCR reads using MiXCR and keeps one entry per CDR3 protein. The table includes about 6,700 distinct CDR3 sequences, about 50% detected once. Peripheral blood genomic DNA, not sorted cells or RNA, was the template. Sequences were obtained from blood. The receptors derive from a human donor with a solid tumor.

This clonotype has just a few counts. This chain connects TRBV5-1 to TRBJ1-2; unclear D gene. The germline V and J ends were trimmed by 3 bases and 1 base, with 13 bases remaining between them. This CDR3 region has 15 residues. The germline V gene has CDR1 SGHRS and CDR2 YFSETQ. CDR3 DNA sequence: TGCGCCAGCAGCTCGACCGAACCTCTTAACTATGGCTACACCTTC. Its translation is CASSSTEPLNYGYTF.

The J gene is TRBJ1-2, the V gene TRBV5-1; no definite D call. There are 12 residues in the CDR3. V was pared by 2 bases and J by 5 bases, with 7 bases between. Germline-derived CDR1 and CDR2 are SGHRS and YFSETQ. This CDR3 reads CASSLGFYGYTF. The DNA of the CDR3 is TGCGCCAGCAGCTTAGGGTTTTATGGCTACACCTTC.

The rearrangement joins TRBV19 to TRBJ1-1; D ambiguous. Trimming removed 0 bases from V and 4 bases from J, with 15 bases in between. The CDR3 has 16 residues. CDR1 and CDR2 (germline): LNHDA, SQIVND (reference sequence). The CDR3 loop reads CASSIDLGRGSTEAFF. The CDR3 nucleotides read TGTGCCAGTAGTATAGATCTAGGGAGAGGGAGCACTGAAGCTTTCTTT.

The chain has TRBV5-4 and TRBJ2-7, with 13 bases matching TRBD2. Germline V gene sequence: CDR1 SGHNT, CDR2 YYREEE (reference sequence). The CDR3 runs 17 residues. V trimming: 4 bases; J trimming: 4 bases; junction bases outside the gene matches: 11. The CDR3: CASSAGLAGRVGYEQYF. The CDR3 DNA reads as TGTGCCAGCAGCGCGGGACTAGCGGGGCGGGTCGGTTACGAGCAGTACTTC.

V gene TRBV5-1 combines with J gene TRBJ2-1, with D possibly matching TRBD2 (5 bases). Trimming removed 0 bases at V and 2 bases at J, with 12 bases between. Germline V gene data show CDR1 as SGHRS and CDR2 as YFSETQ. The CDR3 covers 16 residues. The CDR3 DNA reads as TGCGCCAGCAGCTTGGGAGGCGGGTCGACCTACAATGAGCAGTTCTTC. Translation: CASSLGGGSTYNEQFF.

V gene TRBV14 combines with J gene TRBJ2-7; D possibly corresponds to TRBD1 (5 bases). This CDR3 contains 14 residues. Germline CDR1 is SGHDN and CDR2 is FVKESK. V was cut by 1 base and J by 3 bases, with 10 bases left in between. CDR3 DNA sequence: TGTGCCAGCAGCCAAGTTAACAGGTACTACGAGCAGTACTTC. Its protein product is CASSQVNRYYEQYF.

The V and J genes are TRBV29-1 and TRBJ2-7, with 9 positions matching TRBD1. V lost 4 bases to trimming and J lost 4 bases; unmatched junction nucleotides: 8. The germline CDR1 and CDR2 sequences are SQVTM and ANQGSEA. This CDR3 has 14 amino acids. CDR3: CSVGAGQGRYEQYF. CDR3 sequence (DNA): TGCAGCGTTGGGGCCGGACAGGGGAGGTACGAGCAGTACTTC.

This clonotype was found once. V and J are TRBV21-1 and TRBJ1-5; TRBD1, as called in the table, went unchecked against the DNA. TRBV21-1 is reported as a pseudogene. The CDR3 runs to 20 residues. The DNA of the CDR3 is TGTGCCAGCAGCAAAGACTATAAAACAATCGAGGGGTCTATAGGGCAGCCCCAGCATTTT. As protein: CASSKDYKTIEGSIGQPQHF.

This clonotype was observed a few times. The rearrangement joins TRBV28 to TRBJ1-1; no definite D call. Germline lookup yields CDR1 MDHEN and CDR2 SYDVKM. The V end was cut by 0 bases, the J end by 5 bases, with 7 bases between. CDR3 length: 13 amino acids. The CDR3 nucleotides read TGTGCCAGCAGTTTATGGGCGGGGACTGAAGCTTTCTTT. This sequence encodes CASSLWAGTEAFF.

This clonotype was counted between two and nine times. The chain links TRBV6-1 to TRBJ1-5; 7 bases are a match to TRBD1. The CDR3 length is 15 residues. With V trimmed by 0 bases and J by 5 bases, 4 bases remained unmatched. Germline assignment: CDR1 MNHNS and CDR2 SASEGT. The CDR3 region has the DNA TGTGCCAGCAGTGAAGCGAGGGGGCGCGATCAGCCCCAGCATTTT. Translated, it gives CASSEARGRDQPQHF.

The chain has TRBV6-5 and TRBJ2-6; 10 bases agree with TRBD2. The CDR3 covers 18 residues. J was trimmed by 3 bases and V by 4 bases; bases with no gene match: 9. Germline assignment: CDR1 MNHEY and CDR2 SVGAGI. CDR3 loop: CASSSEAGGPSGANVLTF. CDR3 in DNA: TGTGCCAGCAGTTCAGAAGCGGGAGGGCCTAGTGGGGCCAACGTCCTGACTTTC.

This clonotype has more than one count but fewer than ten. The J gene is TRBJ1-6, the V gene TRBV11-1; possibly TRBD1 for D (5 bases). Germline CDR1 is SGHAT and CDR2 is FQDESV (reference sequence). The CDR3 totals 17 residues. The V and J ends lost 4 bases and 9 bases respectively, with 22 bases between them. DNA for the CDR3: TGTGCCAGCAGCTCGCACCGTGGAGGGGAAAGAGGTTCACCCCTCCACTTT. This codes for CASSSHRGGERGSPLHF. Full variable domain (remainder filled in from reference TRBV11-1 and TRBJ1-6): EAEVAQSPRYKITEKSQAVAFWCDPISGHATLYWYRQILGQGPELLVQFQDESVVDDSQLPKDRFSAERLKGVDSTLKIQPAELGDSAMYLCASSSHRGGERGSPLHFGNGTRLTVT.

The rearrangement joins TRBV5-6 to TRBJ2-3; D may match TRBD1 or TRBD2 (5 bases each). CDR1 is SGHDT, CDR2 YYEEEE, per germline. The V and J ends lost 4 bases and 1 base respectively, with 13 bases between them. CDR3 size: 15 residues. CDR3 DNA sequence: TGTGCCAGCAGCGTTGGGGGTGTCGGCACAGATACGCAGTATTTT. Translated: CASSVGGVGTDTQYF.

This rearrangement joins TRBV20-1 to TRBJ2-7; 8 nucleotides align to TRBD2. From germline, CDR1 is DFQATT and CDR2 SNEGSKA (reference sequence). J was trimmed by 6 bases and V by 0 bases; bases with no gene match: 10. The CDR3 runs 15 residues. CDR3 sequence: CSARDFGSGTGEQYF. The CDR3 DNA sequence: TGCAGTGCTAGAGATTTCGGTAGCGGGACTGGCGAGCAGTACTTC.

The chain recombines TRBV7-2 with TRBJ2-7; 7 bases line up with TRBD2. In germline, CDR1 is SGHTA, CDR2 FQGNSA. The CDR3 contains 15 residues. The V gene end was trimmed by 5 bases and the J gene end by 1 base; junction bases not matched to a gene: 8. CDR3 in amino acids: CASSVDGGSSYEQYF. The CDR3 DNA sequence: TGTGCCAGCAGCGTGGACGGCGGGAGTTCCTACGAGCAGTACTTC.